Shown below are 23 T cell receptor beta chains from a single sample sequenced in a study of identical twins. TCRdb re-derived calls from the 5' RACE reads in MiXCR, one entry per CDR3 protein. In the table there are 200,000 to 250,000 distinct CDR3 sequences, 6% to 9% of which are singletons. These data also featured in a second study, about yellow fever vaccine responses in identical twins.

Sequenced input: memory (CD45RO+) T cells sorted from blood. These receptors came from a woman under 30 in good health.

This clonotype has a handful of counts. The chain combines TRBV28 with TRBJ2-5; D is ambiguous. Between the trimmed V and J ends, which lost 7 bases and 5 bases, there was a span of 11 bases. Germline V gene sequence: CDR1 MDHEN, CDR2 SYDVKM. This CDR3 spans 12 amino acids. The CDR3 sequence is CASTTPPETQYF. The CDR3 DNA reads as TGTGCCAGCACCACTCCCCCGGAGACCCAGTACTTC. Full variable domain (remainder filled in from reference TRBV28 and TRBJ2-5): DVKVTQSSRYLVKRTGEKVFLECVQDMDHENMFWYRQDPGLGLRLIYFSYDVKMKEKGDIPEGYSVSREKKERFSLILESASTNQTSMYLCASTTPPETQYFGPGTRLLVL.

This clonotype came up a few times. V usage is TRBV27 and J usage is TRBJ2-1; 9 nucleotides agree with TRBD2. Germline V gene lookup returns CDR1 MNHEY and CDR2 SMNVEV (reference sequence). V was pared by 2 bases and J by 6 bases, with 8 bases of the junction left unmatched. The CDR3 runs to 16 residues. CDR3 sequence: CASSLRVSGSSNEQFF. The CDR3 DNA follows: TGTGCCAGCAGTTTAAGGGTTAGCGGGAGTAGCAATGAGCAGTTCTTC.

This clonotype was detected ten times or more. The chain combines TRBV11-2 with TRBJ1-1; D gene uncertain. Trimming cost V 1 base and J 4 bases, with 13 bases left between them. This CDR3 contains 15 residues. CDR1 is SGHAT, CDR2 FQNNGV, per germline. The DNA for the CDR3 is TGTGCCAGCAGCTTAGGGGTAGGGTCAGGCACTGAAGCTTTCTTT. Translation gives CASSLGVGSGTEAFF.

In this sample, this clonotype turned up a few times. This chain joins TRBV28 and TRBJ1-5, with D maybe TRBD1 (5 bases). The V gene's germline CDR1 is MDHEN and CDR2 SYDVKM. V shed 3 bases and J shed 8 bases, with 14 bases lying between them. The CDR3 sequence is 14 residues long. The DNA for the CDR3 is TGTGCCAGCAGTTTGGCAGGAGGGGCGAAGCCCCAGCATTTT. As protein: CASSLAGGAKPQHF.

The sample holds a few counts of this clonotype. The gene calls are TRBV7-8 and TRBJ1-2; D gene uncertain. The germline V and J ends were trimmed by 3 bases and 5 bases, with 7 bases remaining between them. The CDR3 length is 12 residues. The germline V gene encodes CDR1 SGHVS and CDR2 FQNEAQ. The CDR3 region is CASSLFNYGYTF. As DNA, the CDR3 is TGTGCCAGCAGCTTGTTTAATTATGGCTACACCTTC.

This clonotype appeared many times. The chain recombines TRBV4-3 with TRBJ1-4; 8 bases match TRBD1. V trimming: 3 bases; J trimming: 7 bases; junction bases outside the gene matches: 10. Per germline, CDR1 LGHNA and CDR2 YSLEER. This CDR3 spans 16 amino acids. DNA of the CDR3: TGCGCCAGCAGCCACCGGACAGGGAAGGGGAGTGAAAAACTGTTTTTT. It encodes CASSHRTGKGSEKLFF.

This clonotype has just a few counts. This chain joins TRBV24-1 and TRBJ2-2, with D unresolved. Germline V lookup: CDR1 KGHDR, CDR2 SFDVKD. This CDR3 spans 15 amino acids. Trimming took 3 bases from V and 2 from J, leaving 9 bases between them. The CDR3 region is CATSDTRRNTGELFF. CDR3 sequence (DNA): TGTGCCACCAGTGATACACGCCGCAACACCGGGGAGCTGTTTTTT.

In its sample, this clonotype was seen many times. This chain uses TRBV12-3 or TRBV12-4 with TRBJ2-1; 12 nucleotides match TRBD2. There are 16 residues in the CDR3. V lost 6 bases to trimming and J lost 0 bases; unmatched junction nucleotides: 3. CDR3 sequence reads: CASRRTSGVSYNEQFF. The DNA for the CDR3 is TGTGCCAGCAGGAGGACTAGCGGGGTCTCCTACAATGAGCAGTTCTTC.

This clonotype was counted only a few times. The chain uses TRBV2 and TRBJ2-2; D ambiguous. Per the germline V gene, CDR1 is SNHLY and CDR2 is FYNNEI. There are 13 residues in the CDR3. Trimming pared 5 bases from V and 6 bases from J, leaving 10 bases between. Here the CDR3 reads CASSIVNSGELFF. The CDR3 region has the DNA TGTGCCAGCAGTATAGTTAATTCCGGGGAGCTGTTTTTT.

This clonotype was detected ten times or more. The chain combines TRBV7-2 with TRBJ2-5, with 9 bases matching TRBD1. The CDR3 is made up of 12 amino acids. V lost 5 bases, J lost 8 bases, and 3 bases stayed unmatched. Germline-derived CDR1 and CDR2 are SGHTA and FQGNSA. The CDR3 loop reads CASSQDRGTQYF. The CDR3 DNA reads TGTGCCAGCAGCCAGGACAGGGGAACCCAGTACTTC.

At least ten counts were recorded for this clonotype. The CDR3 nucleotides are TGCGCCAGCAGCCAAGATTGGAATAAAAAAGAGACCCAGTACTTC. Its translation: CASSQDWNKKETQYF. The gene calls are TRBV4-3 and TRBJ2-5; D remains unclear. Germline V CDR1 and CDR2: LGHNA, YSLEER. The V end lost 0 bases, the J end lost 3 bases, and 11 bases lay between the germline ends. The CDR3 consists of 15 residues.

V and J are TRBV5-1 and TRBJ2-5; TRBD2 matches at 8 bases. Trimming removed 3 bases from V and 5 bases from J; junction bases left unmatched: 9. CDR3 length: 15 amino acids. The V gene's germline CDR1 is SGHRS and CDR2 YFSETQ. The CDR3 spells CASSYSGGLRETQYF. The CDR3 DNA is TGCGCCAGCAGCTACTCGGGGGGGCTGCGGGAGACCCAGTACTTC. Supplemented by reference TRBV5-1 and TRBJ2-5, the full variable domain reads KAGVTQTPRYLIKTRGQQVTLSCSPISGHRSVSWYQQTPGQGLQFLFEYFSETQRNKGNFPGRFSGRQFSNSRSEMNVSTLELGDSALYLCASSYSGGLRETQYFGPGTRLLVL.

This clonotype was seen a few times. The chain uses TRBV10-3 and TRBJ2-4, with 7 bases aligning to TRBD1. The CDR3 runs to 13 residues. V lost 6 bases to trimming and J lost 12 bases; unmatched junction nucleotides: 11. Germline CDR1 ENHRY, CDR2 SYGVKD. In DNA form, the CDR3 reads TGTGCCATCAGCACCACAGGGGATGCGGCTCAGTACTTC. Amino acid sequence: CAISTTGDAAQYF.

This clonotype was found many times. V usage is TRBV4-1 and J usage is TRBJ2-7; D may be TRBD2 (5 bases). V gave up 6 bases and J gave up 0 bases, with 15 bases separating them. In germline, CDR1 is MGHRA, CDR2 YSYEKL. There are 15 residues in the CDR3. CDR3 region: CASRSYAGSSYEQYF. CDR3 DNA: TGCGCCAGCAGATCGTACGCTGGGAGCTCCTACGAGCAGTACTTC.

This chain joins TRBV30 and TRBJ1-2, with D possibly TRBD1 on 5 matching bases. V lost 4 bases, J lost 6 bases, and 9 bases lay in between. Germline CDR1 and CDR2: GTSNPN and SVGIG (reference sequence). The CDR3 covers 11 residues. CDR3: CAWTEGDGYTF. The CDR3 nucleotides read TGTGCCTGGACAGAAGGGGATGGCTACACCTTC.

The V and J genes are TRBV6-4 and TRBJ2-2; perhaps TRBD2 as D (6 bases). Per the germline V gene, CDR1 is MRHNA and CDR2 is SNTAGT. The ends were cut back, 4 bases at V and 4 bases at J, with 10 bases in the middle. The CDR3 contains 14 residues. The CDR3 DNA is TGTGCCAGCAGTGTAGCGGAGGGCACCGGGGAGCTGTTTTTT. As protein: CASSVAEGTGELFF.

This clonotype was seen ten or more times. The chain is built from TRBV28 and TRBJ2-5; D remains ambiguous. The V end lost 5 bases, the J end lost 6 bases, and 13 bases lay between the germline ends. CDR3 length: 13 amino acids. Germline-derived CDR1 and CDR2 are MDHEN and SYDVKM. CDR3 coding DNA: TGTGCCAGCAGTCCAACGGGTTGGAAGACCCAGTACTTC. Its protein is CASSPTGWKTQYF.

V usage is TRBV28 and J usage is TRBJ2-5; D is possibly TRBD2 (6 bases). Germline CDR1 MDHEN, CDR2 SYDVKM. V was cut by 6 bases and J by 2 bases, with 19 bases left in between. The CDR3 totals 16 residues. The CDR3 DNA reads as TGTGCCAGCAGCGCCACGGCGGGGAAATCTCAAGAGACCCAGTACTTC. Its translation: CASSATAGKSQETQYF.

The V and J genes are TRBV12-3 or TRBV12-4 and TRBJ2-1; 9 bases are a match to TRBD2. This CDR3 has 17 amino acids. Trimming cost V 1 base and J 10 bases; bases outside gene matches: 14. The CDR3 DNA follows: TGTGCCAGCAGTTTAGGGGGGGGGCGGCTAGCGGGACTCGAGCAGTTCTTC. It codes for CASSLGGGRLAGLEQFF.

The CDR3 sequence is CASSRVLGFKDTQYF. The CDR3 region has the DNA TGCGCCAGCAGTCGGGTGTTGGGGTTTAAGGATACGCAGTATTTT. V and J are TRBV10-2 and TRBJ2-3, with D uncertain. Germline CDR1 is WSHSY and CDR2 is SAAADI. Between the trimmed V and J ends, which lost 5 bases and 6 bases, there was a span of 18 bases. The CDR3 runs 15 residues.

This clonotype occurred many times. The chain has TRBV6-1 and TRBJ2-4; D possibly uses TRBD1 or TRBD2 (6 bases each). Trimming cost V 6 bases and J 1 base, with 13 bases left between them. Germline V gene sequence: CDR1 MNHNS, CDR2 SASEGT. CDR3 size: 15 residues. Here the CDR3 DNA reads TGTGCCAGCAGGCCGCCGGGGGCTGCCAAAAACATTCAGTACTTC. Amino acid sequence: CASRPPGAAKNIQYF.

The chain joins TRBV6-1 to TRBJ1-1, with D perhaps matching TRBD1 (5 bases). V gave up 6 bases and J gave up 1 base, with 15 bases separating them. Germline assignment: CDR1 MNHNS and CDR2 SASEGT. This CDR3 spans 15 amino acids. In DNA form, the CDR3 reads TGTGCCAGCAGAAATAATTTGGGGCGGAACACTGAAGCTTTCTTT. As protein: CASRNNLGRNTEAFF.

The CDR3 region is CASTRSRGVGEETQYF. CDR3 in DNA: TGTGCCAGCACCCGGAGCAGGGGAGTTGGTGAAGAGACCCAGTACTTC. The genes are TRBV2 and TRBJ2-5; tentatively, D is TRBD1 (6 bases). V lost 7 bases, J lost 3 bases, and 21 bases lay in between. Germline V lookup: CDR1 SNHLY, CDR2 FYNNEI. CDR3 length: 16 residues.